This T cell receptor (beta chain) stems from a study of blood T cell repertoires in COVID-19. Study at large: Samples taken during acute and convalescent COVID-19 were collected in the United States, Italy and Spain.

The repertoire was sequenced with immunoSEQ multiplex PCR; TCRdb's copy has only in-frame clones and lacks some. This table holds approximately 240,000 clones, 84% found once. The sequencing input was peripheral blood. The TCR sequence derives from a man aged 45-65 years with acute or convalescent COVID-19.

The CDR3 DNA reads as TGCGCCAGCAGCCAAGGTGGGGGCAGGTATGACGAGACCCAGTACTTC. Protein: CASSQGGGRYDETQYF. The genes are TRBV4-1 and TRBJ2-5, with a weak D call TRBD1 (6 bases). V shed 1 base and J shed 5 bases, with 17 bases lying between them. The CDR3 runs 16 residues. From germline, CDR1 is MGHRA and CDR2 YSYEKL.